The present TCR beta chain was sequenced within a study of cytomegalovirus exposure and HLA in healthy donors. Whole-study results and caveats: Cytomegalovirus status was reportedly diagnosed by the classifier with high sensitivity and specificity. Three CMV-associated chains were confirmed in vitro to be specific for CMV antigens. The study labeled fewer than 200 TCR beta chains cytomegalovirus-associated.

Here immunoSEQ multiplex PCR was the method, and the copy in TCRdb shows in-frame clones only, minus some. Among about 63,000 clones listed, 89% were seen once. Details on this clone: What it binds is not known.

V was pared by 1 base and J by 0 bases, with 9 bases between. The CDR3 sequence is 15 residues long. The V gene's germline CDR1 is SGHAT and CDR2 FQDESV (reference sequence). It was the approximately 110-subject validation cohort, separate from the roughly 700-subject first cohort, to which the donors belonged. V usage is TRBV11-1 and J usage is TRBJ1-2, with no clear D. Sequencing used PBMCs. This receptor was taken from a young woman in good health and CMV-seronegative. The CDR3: CASSLDTAANYGYTF. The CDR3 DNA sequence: TGTGCCAGCAGCTTAGACACGGCGGCTAACTATGGCTACACCTTC.